This is a list of T cell receptor beta chains from one sample in a study of blood T cell repertoires in COVID-19. Clones were read by immunoSEQ multiplex PCR, and TCRdb kept only the in-frame ones, dropping some. The table has fewer than 250,000 clones, roughly 84% seen once; the top ten hold roughly 7.2%. Sequences were obtained from PBMCs or T cells enriched from blood (not recorded which). The receptors here all came from a man aged 25-45 years in a cohort exposed to, infected with or recovered from COVID-19 (not recorded which). Both conserved end residues are trimmed from each CDR3. Each record gives: V gene, J gene, clone size, CDR3 length, CDR3 protein. The size field is filled for only some rows; it gives once, few, many or a size class.

TRBV7-3	TRBJ2-5	-	12	ASSKDPRRETQY
TRBV27	TRBJ2-1	-	13	ASSLSARAGDEQF
TRBV5-4	TRBJ2-3	-	14	ASSSTSGQGTDTQY
TRBV7-2	TRBJ2-7	-	14	ASSLARDSLSYEQY
TRBV24-1	TRBJ2-5	-	11	ATSDQAQETQY
TRBV11-2	TRBJ1-1	once	14	ASSLGGRAMNTEAF
TRBV19	TRBJ2-5	-	10	ASSATRETQY
TRBV27	TRBJ1-5	-	13	ASRPEGARNQPQH
TRBV29-1	TRBJ2-5	-	15	SVGGLAGGAFQETQY
TRBV6-2/TRBV6-3	TRBJ2-1	-	12	ASSYSDSGSRQF
TRBV5-4	TRBJ2-1	once	14	ASSSRQGGEYNEQF
TRBV6-4	TRBJ1-4	-	11	ATPGGAGEKLF
TRBV5-6	TRBJ2-2	-	14	ASSLWSRTNTGELF
TRBV9	TRBJ1-4	few	16	ASSAPRAGGASNEKLF
TRBV9	TRBJ2-7	-	11	ASSVDSRGEQY
TRBV29-1	TRBJ2-7	-	15	SVEDDRDTRSSYEQY
TRBV28	TRBJ1-6	once	12	ASSLLPAYSPLH
TRBV5-4	TRBJ1-5	-	12	ASSFGGGAGAQH
TRBV5-5	TRBJ1-2	-	15	ASSPGQVRFVSYGYT
TRBV6-1	TRBJ1-2	-	13	ASSESSGRDYGYT
TRBV3-1/TRBV3-2	TRBJ1-3	-	13	ASSQGWQAGNTIY
TRBV29-1	TRBJ1-4	-	13	SVARWTGGGEKLF
TRBV5-6	TRBJ2-3	-	11	ASSKQRGDTQY
TRBV28	TRBJ1-6	-	15	ASTLLAGGSSNSPLH
TRBV25-1	TRBJ2-1	-	12	ASSELGGRGIQF
TRBV9	TRBJ1-1	-	10	ASSVGHSEAF
TRBV18	TRBJ2-3	-	14	ASSPPWRTRTDTQY
TRBV7-8	TRBJ2-1	-	13	ASSHAVRSYNEQF
TRBV14	TRBJ1-1	-	11	ASSRDRNTEAF
TRBV29-1	TRBJ1-5	few	11	SVASGVNQPQH
TRBV27	TRBJ2-5	-	12	ASSLSTAQETQY
TRBV28	TRBJ1-1	once	13	ASIPWTGGSAEAF
TRBV5-1	TRBJ2-7	-	13	ASSLGLGDLYEQY
TRBV19	TRBJ2-1	-	13	ASRISGRAGNEQF
TRBV7-9	TRBJ2-7	-	13	ASSPGQGVGYEQY
TRBV19	TRBJ2-7	-	11	ASSRGSSYEQY
TRBV19	TRBJ1-1	-	11	ASSGGLKREAF
TRBV4-2	TRBJ2-7	-	13	ASSQDLRLSYEQY
TRBV28	TRBJ2-3	-	12	ASKGLAGTDTQY
TRBV28	TRBJ2-7	-	13	ASSRGASGLREQY
TRBV19	TRBJ2-6	-	11	ASSGWTADVLT
TRBV11-2	TRBJ2-1	-	12	ASSLDGVLDEQF
TRBV19	TRBJ2-6	-	15	ASSKARGHSGANVLT
TRBV9	TRBJ1-1	few	12	ASSPGGGGTEAF
TRBV28	TRBJ1-1	-	13	ASSDPAGVYTEAF
TRBV10-3	TRBJ2-2	-	14	AISEPSRKNTGELF
TRBV27	TRBJ1-6	-	12	ASGTGTYNSPLH
TRBV24-1	TRBJ1-2	-	12	ATSDFDRYYGYT
TRBV28	TRBJ1-1	-	12	ASSLSGGGTEAF
TRBV4-1	TRBJ2-1	once	11	ASSQDVFKRQF
TRBV18	TRBJ1-4	-	12	ASSPGRGGEKLF
TRBV19	TRBJ1-1	-	16	ASRGLYRGRDEDTEAF